This T cell receptor beta chain was retrieved from a study of Ad26.COV2.S vaccination and SARS-CoV-2 variants. Study information: Intramuscularly, Ad26.COV2.S was given either once or twice, 56 days apart.

Sequencing used immunoSEQ multiplex PCR; TCRdb keeps in-frame clones, though not all of them. The sample carries 450,000 to 550,000 clones, about 89% recorded once. Stated treatment: about 20 received Ad26.COV2.S at low or high dose, single or two shots; five or six received placebo; per-sample allocation not given. Day 63 following the first vaccine or placebo injection was when the samples were taken. CDR1 is LNHDA, CDR2 SQIVND, per germline (reference sequence). V was pared by 3 bases and J by 3 bases, with 11 bases of the junction left unmatched. The CDR3 runs 16 residues. The sequence derives from a person aged 18-60 years who received the Ad26.COV2.S COVID-19 vaccine or a placebo. The chain is built from TRBV19 and TRBJ2-7; 7 bases line up with TRBD1. This specimen was peripheral blood, taken in a trial of Ad26.COV2.S vaccine versus placebo. This chain's CDR3 is CASSMGTTGRYYEQYF. The DNA for the CDR3 is TGTGCCAGTAGTATGGGAACGACAGGGCGCTACTACGAGCAGTACTTC.